The clone carrying this T cell receptor (beta chain) was picked up a small number of times. The antigen is undetermined. CDR1 is SNHLY and CDR2 is FYNNEI in the germline V gene. V lost 5 bases, J lost 3 bases, and 4 bases lay in between. The CDR3 contains 11 residues. The sample comes from a study of cytomegalovirus exposure and HLA in healthy donors. Study overall: Among a few hundred genotyped donors, approximately 80% fell in the Caucasian-associated ancestry cluster.

The PCR was carried out with 60 Vbeta primers and 13 Jbeta primers. Some clones are missing from TCRdb's copy, which holds only in-frame ones; the method was immunoSEQ multiplex PCR. Of about 180,000 clones listed, 79% are singletons. Regarding the study as a whole: For TCR beta chains, V- and J-gene trimming was later linked to a missense DCLRE1C variant.

J is TRBJ1-1 and V is TRBV2; D gene uncertain. This sequence originates from a woman between 40 and 55 years old in good health and CMV-seronegative. Material: PBMCs. The CDR3 DNA reads as TGTGCCAGCAGTCTCTACACTGAAGCTTTCTTT. This codes for CASSLYTEAFF.